This TCR beta chain is from a study of vaccination effects on CD4 cells after COVID-19. Regarding the study as a whole: Late after vaccination, infection- and vaccine-induced clones showed marked clonal contraction.

Here immunoSEQ multiplex PCR was the method, and the copy in TCRdb shows in-frame clones only, minus some. The repertoire includes about 27,000 clones, approximately 80% of them detected once, and roughly 21% sits in the top ten. This clone has more than one count but fewer than ten. The antigen is unknown. Sequencing in the ViraFEST assay came after antigen-specific CD4+ T cells had been expanded with viral peptide pools, which were used to stimulate PBMC. An approximately 10-day culture period preceded the isolation of CD4+ T cells. SARS-CoV-2 infection was confirmed by PCR in the person between March and December 2020. CDR3 length: 15 amino acids. From germline, CDR1 is MNHEY and CDR2 SVGAGI. The V and J ends lost 0 bases and 7 bases respectively, with 10 bases between them.

This receptor was identified in a human donor who had a prior SARS-CoV-2 infection. The chain carries TRBV6-5 and TRBJ1-6; D not resolved. This material consisted of CD4+ T cells from PBMCs cultured with HCoV-NL63 spike peptides, taken before COVID-19 vaccination. Here the CDR3 DNA reads TGTGCCAGCAGTTACTCGGAGACGATAAATTCACCCCTCCACTTT. As protein: CASSYSETINSPLHF.